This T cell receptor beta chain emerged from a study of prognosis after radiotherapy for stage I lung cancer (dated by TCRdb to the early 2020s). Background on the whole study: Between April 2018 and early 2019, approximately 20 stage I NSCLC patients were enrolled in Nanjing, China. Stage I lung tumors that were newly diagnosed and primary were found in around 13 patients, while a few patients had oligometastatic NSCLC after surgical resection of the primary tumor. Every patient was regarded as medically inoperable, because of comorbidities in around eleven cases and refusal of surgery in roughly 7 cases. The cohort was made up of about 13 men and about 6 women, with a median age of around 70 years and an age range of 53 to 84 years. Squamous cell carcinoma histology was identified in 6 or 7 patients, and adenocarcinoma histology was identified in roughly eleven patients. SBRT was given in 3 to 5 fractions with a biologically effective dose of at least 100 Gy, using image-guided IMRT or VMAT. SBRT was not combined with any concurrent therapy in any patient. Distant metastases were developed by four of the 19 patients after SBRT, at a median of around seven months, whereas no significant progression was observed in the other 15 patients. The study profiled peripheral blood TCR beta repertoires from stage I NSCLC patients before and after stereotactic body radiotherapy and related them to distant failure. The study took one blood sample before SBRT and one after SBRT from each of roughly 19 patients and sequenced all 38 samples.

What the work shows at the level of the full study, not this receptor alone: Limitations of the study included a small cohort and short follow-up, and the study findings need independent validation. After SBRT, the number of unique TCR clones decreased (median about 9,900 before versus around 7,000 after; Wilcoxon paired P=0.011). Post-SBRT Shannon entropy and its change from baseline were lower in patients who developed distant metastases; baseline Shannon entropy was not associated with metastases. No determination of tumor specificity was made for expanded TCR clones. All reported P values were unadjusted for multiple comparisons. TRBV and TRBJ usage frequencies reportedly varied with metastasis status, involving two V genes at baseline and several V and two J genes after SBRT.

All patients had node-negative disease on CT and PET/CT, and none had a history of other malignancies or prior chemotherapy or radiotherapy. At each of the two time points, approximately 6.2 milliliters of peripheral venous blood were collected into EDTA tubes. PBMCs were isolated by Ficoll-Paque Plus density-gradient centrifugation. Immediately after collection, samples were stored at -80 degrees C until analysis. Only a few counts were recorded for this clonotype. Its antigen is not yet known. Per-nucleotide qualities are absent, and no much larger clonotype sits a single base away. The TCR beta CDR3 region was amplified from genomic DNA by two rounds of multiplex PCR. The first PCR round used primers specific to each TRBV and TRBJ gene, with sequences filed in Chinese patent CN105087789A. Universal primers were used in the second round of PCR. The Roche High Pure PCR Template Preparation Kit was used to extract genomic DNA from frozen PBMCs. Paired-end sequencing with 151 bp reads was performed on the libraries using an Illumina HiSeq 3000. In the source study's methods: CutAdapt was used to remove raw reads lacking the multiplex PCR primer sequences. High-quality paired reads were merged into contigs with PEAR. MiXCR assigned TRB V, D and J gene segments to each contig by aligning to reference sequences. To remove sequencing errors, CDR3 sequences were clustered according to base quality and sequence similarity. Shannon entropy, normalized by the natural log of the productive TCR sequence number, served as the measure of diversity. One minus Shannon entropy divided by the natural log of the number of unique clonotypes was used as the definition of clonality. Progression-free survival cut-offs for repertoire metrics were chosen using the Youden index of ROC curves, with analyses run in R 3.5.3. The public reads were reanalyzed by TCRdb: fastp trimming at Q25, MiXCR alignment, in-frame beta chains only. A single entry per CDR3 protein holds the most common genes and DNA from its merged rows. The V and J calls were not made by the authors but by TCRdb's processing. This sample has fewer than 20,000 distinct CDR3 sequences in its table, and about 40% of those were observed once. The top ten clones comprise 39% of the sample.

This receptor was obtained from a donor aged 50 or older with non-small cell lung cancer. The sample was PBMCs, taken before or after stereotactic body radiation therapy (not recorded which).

The nucleotide sequence reads as follows: TGTGCCAGCACTCGGGGCTATGGCTACACCTTC. This is translated as CASTRGYGYTF. This receptor chain uses TRBV7-2 and TRBJ1-2, with no D gene named confidently. CDR3 length: 11 amino acids, cysteine to phenylalanine. The DNA shown is the 33-base CDR3, in frame from base 1. V drops 7 bases and J drops 4 bases, leaving 7 bases in between. From a lookup of the germline V gene, CDR1 and CDR2 are SGHTA and FQGNSA.